This T cell receptor (beta chain) is from a study of shared clonotypes between healthy human individuals. The germline V and J ends were trimmed by 6 bases and 4 bases, with 16 bases remaining between them. This CDR3 comprises 14 residues. CDR1 and CDR2 (germline): SNHLY, FYNNEI. All donors were healthy HIV-negative adults lacking recent acute infections or vaccinations. A CD45RA-negative memory subset and a CD45RA+ naive subset were separated from the CD4+ cells. Libraries were prepared by immunoSEQ multiplex PCR; TCRdb keeps only in-frame clonotypes and omits some of them. The sample carries roughly 2.5 million clones, around 94% recorded once.

The specimen sequenced was naive CD4+ T cells sorted from blood. Specified subset: CD45RA+ positively selected. V and J are TRBV2 and TRBJ2-7; D is undetermined. This clonotype was sampled from a man aged 18 to 30 in good health. The CDR3 loop reads CASSSYRLNYEQYF. Written as DNA, the CDR3 is TGTGCCAGCAGCTCATATAGACTGAATTACGAGCAGTACTTC. The full variable domain, with the rest looked up from reference TRBV2 and TRBJ2-7, is EPEVTQTPSHQVTQMGQEVILRCVPISNHLYFYWYRQILGQKVEFLVSFYNNEISEKSEIFDDQFSVERPDGSNFTLKIRSTKLEDSAMYFCASSSYRLNYEQYFGPGTRLTVT.